One sample yielded the 22 T cell receptor beta chains listed below, sequenced in a study of T cell repertoires in cytomegalovirus infection. Via MiXCR, TCRdb re-called the reads, giving one row per CDR3 protein. The sample consists of approximately 1,000,000 distinct CDR3 sequences, approximately 31% of them appearing once. These receptors are not linked to any known antigen. The source was cultured CD8+ T cells from PBMCs, collected from culture after CMV antigen stimulation. These receptors originate from a human donor in good health (CMV status not recorded). Some clones in this sample may be carry-over from other donors' samples.

This clonotype was observed a few times. This chain uses TRBV28 with TRBJ1-2; 8 bases are a match to TRBD1. The CDR3 runs to 14 residues. Germline V gene lookup returns CDR1 MDHEN and CDR2 SYDVKM. After removal of 7 bases from V and 4 bases from J, the junction contained 8 bases not matched to a gene. In DNA, the CDR3 is TGTGCCAGCACAGGACAGGGTGGCCCCTATGGCTACACCTTC. Translation: CASTGQGGPYGYTF.

This clonotype has more than one count but fewer than ten. The CDR3 nucleotides are TGTGCCAGCAGTTTCCTTACGGACGGGAATGAGCAGTTCTTC. It specifies CASSFLTDGNEQFF. This chain links TRBV27 with TRBJ2-1; D unresolved. Germline CDR1 is MNHEY and CDR2 is SMNVEV (reference sequence). V lost 3 bases to trimming and J lost 7 bases, with 13 bases between them. The CDR3 spans 14 residues.

This clonotype turned up a few times. The V call is TRBV12-3 or TRBV12-4, the J call TRBJ1-5; perhaps TRBD1 as D (6 bases). V lost 1 base, J lost 6 bases, and 13 bases lay in between. This CDR3 has 15 residues. In DNA form, the CDR3 reads TGTGCCAGCAGTTTAGACAGGGAAGCGGGTCAGCCCCAGCATTTT. It specifies CASSLDREAGQPQHF.

This clonotype turned up a few times. This CDR3 is CASSMAAGGPNEQFF. The CDR3 region has the DNA TGTGCCAGTAGTATGGCGGCGGGGGGGCCGAATGAGCAGTTCTTC. The J gene is TRBJ2-1, the V gene TRBV19; 9 bases map to TRBD2. Germline values: CDR1 LNHDA, CDR2 SQIVND (reference sequence). The CDR3 loop spans 15 amino acids. Unmatched junction bases numbered 7, after V lost 3 bases and J lost 7 bases.

This clonotype has more than one count but fewer than ten. The genes are TRBV7-8 and TRBJ1-4; possible D gene TRBD1, 6 bases. In germline, CDR1 is SGHVS, CDR2 FQNEAQ. This CDR3 has 18 residues. Trimming stripped 2 bases from V and 6 bases from J, with 22 bases between. The CDR3 is CASSLTGHSSSAYEKLFF. The DNA of the CDR3 is TGTGCCAGCAGCTTAACAGGGCATAGTTCATCCGCGTATGAAAAACTGTTTTTT.

The V and J genes are TRBV29-1 and TRBJ2-1, with TRBD2 matching 14 bases. Trimming took 7 bases from V and 8 from J; bases not matched to a gene: 25. Germline CDR1 is SQVTM and CDR2 is ANQGSEA. This CDR3 is 20 amino acids long. CDR3 bases: TGCAGCGCCGAGTCGACTGACGGACTGCCGACTAGCGGGGGGGCCTATGAGCAGTTCTTC. Protein: CSAESTDGLPTSGGAYEQFF.

This clonotype was seen a few times. At one end, the junction sequence differs from germline, possibly due to a read error. The chain recombines TRBV5-3 with TRBJ2-7; D is ambiguous. TRBV5-3 is an ORF for which the function is uncertain. The CDR3 is 14 amino acids. CDR3: CASSLPGYPYEQYF. The CDR3 DNA follows: TGTGCCAGCAGCTTACCCGGGTATCCCTACGAGCAGTACTTC.

This clonotype has more than one count but fewer than ten. The chain recombines TRBV7-9 with TRBJ2-6; 8 nucleotides align to TRBD1. Germline V gene lookup returns CDR1 SEHNR and CDR2 FQNEAQ (reference sequence). This CDR3 is 16 amino acids long. V lost 5 bases and J lost 2; bases outside the gene matches: 5. Written as DNA, the CDR3 is TGTGCCAGCAGCCCCCGGACAGGGCCTGGGGCCAACGTCCTGACTTTC. Translation: CASSPRTGPGANVLTF.

This clonotype showed up just a few times. J is TRBJ1-1 and V is TRBV19, with D uncertain. The CDR3 sequence is 14 residues long. Trimming cost V 3 bases and J 0 bases, with 8 bases left between them. The germline CDR1 and CDR2 sequences are LNHDA and SQIVND (reference sequence). The DNA for the CDR3 is TGTGCCAGTAGTATTTTGAACATGAACACTGAAGCTTTCTTT. Protein product: CASSILNMNTEAFF.

Of note for this clonotype: At one end the junction does not follow the germline gene, possibly because of a read error. This chain links TRBV7-3 with TRBJ2-4, with D perhaps TRBD1 (6 bases). The germline V gene encodes CDR1 SGHTA and CDR2 FQGTGA. The CDR3 is 12 amino acids. The CDR3 nucleotides are TGTGCCAACAGCCCACAGGGAAACATTCAGTACTTC. Translation gives CANSPQGNIQYF.

This clonotype was counted a few times. The chain uses TRBV12-3 or TRBV12-4 and TRBJ1-6, with D unclear. Trimming removed 6 bases at V and 4 bases at J, with 13 bases between. CDR3 length: 15 residues. CDR3 loop: CASSPEGQYNSPLHF. The CDR3 nucleotides are TGTGCCAGCAGCCCGGAAGGGCAGTATAATTCACCCCTCCACTTT.

This rearrangement joins TRBV27 to TRBJ1-2, with 10 bases aligning to TRBD1. Trimming at V came to 3 bases and at J to 5 bases, leaving 12 bases not matched to a gene. The CDR3 is made up of 17 amino acids. Germline V gene data show CDR1 as MNHEY and CDR2 as SMNVEV (reference sequence). The CDR3 is CASSFALTGGGRYGYTF. The CDR3 bases are TGTGCCAGCAGTTTTGCTCTGACAGGGGGCGGGAGGTATGGCTACACCTTC.

This clonotype was detected only a few times. The rearrangement uses TRBV11-2 and TRBJ2-3; D not resolved. The V gene's germline CDR1 is SGHAT and CDR2 FQNNGV. There are 14 residues in the CDR3. V lost 1 base, J lost 2 bases, and 7 bases lay in between. The DNA of the CDR3 is TGTGCCAGCAGCTTAGTTCCCTACACAGATACGCAGTATTTT. The encoded protein is CASSLVPYTDTQYF.

This chain connects TRBV27 to TRBJ2-7; 12 bases match TRBD2. From germline, CDR1 is MNHEY and CDR2 SMNVEV (reference sequence). V was pared by 5 bases and J by 8 bases, with 10 bases of the junction left unmatched. The CDR3 totals 15 residues. CDR3 residues: CASSPQPSGGAQQYV. CDR3 in DNA: TGTGCCAGCAGTCCCCAACCTAGCGGGGGGGCCCAGCAGTACGTC.

This clonotype occurred a few times. The chain joins TRBV27 to TRBJ2-1; no firm D call. The ends were cut back, 7 bases at V and 3 bases at J, with 10 bases in the middle. CDR3 length equals 13 residues. In germline, CDR1 is MNHEY, CDR2 SMNVEV (reference sequence). The CDR3 DNA reads as TGTGCCAGCACCGCGGCCGTCTACAATGAGCAGTTCTTC. Translating it yields CASTAAVYNEQFF.

To note about this clonotype: A much bigger clone sits one base away, suggesting this may be a read error. The rearrangement uses TRBV7-6 and TRBJ1-1; tentatively, D is TRBD1 (5 bases). The germline V and J ends were trimmed by 5 bases and 6 bases, with 28 bases remaining between them. This CDR3 contains 18 residues. Germline CDR1 and CDR2: SGHVS and FNYEAQ. The CDR3 spells CASSGGMAGISYQAEAFF. The DNA of the CDR3 is TGTGCCAGCAGCGGAGGAATGGCAGGGATTTCGTATCAGGCTGAAGCTTTCTTT.

The rearrangement uses TRBV20-1 and TRBJ2-3, with TRBD2 identical over 7 bases. Looked up from germline, CDR1 is DFQATT and CDR2 is SNEGSKA (reference sequence). V gave up 1 base and J gave up 6 bases; unmatched junction bases: 13. The CDR3 is 16 residues long. CDR3 amino acids: CSARAQTGLLRDTQYF. The CDR3, as DNA: TGCAGTGCTAGAGCCCAAACGGGACTACTCCGTGATACGCAGTATTTT.

V and J are TRBV7-9 and TRBJ2-2; 7 bases line up with TRBD1. The trim removed 5 bases at V and 5 bases at J, leaving 8 bases unmatched. The CDR3 spans 15 residues. CDR1 is SEHNR, CDR2 FQNEAQ, per germline (reference sequence). As DNA, the CDR3 is TGTGCCAGCAGCGGCCGACAGGGTGAAACCGGGGAGCTGTTTTTT. Translated: CASSGRQGETGELFF.

This clonotype was seen only a few times. This chain connects TRBV4-3 to TRBJ2-1, with D possibly matching TRBD1 (5 bases). V was clipped by 1 base and J by 7 bases, with 17 bases between them. There are 16 residues in the CDR3. The germline gives CDR1 LGHNA, CDR2 YSLEER. CDR3 bases: TGCGCCAGCAGCCAAGTCCTGGCGGCAGGGATAAATGAGCAGTTCTTC. The encoded protein is CASSQVLAAGINEQFF.

The rearrangement uses TRBV4-1 and TRBJ1-1; the D gene is possibly TRBD1 (5 bases). The CDR3 sequence is 16 residues long. Germline V CDR1 and CDR2: MGHRA, YSYEKL. Deletions cut 0 bases from V and 3 bases from J, with 14 bases between. The CDR3 loop is CASSQEPGRDYTEAFF. The CDR3 nucleotides are TGCGCCAGCAGCCAAGAACCGGGACGGGATTACACTGAAGCTTTCTTT.

The rearrangement joins TRBV7-6 to TRBJ2-2, with 7 bases lining up with TRBD2. The CDR3 consists of 17 residues. V lost 1 base to trimming and J lost 2 bases; unmatched junction nucleotides: 7. From germline, CDR1 is SGHVS and CDR2 FNYEAQ. In nucleotides, the CDR3 is TGTGCCAGCAGCTTAGTCGGGGCTAGCGGAAACACCGGGGAGCTGTTTTTT. This translates into CASSLVGASGNTGELFF.

V usage is TRBV28 and J usage is TRBJ2-1, with 7 bases aligning to TRBD1. The V and J ends lost 3 bases and 7 bases, in that order; junction bases with no gene match: 6. The germline V gene has CDR1 MDHEN and CDR2 SYDVKM. This CDR3 has 14 amino acids. CDR3 in DNA: TGTGCCAGCAGTTTCACAGGGGCTGAAAATGAGCAGTTCTTC. Its protein product is CASSFTGAENEQFF.